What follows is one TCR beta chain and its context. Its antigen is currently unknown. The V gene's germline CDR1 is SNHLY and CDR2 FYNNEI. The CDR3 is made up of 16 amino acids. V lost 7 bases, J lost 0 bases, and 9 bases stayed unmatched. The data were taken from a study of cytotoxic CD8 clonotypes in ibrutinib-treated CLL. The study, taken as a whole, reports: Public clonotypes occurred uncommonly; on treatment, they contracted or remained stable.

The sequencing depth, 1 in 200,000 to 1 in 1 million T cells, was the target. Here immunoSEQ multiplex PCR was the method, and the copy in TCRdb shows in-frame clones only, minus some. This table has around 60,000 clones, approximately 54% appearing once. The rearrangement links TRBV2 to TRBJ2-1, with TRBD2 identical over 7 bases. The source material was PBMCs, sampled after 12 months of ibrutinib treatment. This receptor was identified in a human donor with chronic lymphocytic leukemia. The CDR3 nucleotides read TGTGCCAGCATTAGGAGGGGCGGGAGCTCCTACAATGAGCAGTTCTTC. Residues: CASIRRGGSSYNEQFF.